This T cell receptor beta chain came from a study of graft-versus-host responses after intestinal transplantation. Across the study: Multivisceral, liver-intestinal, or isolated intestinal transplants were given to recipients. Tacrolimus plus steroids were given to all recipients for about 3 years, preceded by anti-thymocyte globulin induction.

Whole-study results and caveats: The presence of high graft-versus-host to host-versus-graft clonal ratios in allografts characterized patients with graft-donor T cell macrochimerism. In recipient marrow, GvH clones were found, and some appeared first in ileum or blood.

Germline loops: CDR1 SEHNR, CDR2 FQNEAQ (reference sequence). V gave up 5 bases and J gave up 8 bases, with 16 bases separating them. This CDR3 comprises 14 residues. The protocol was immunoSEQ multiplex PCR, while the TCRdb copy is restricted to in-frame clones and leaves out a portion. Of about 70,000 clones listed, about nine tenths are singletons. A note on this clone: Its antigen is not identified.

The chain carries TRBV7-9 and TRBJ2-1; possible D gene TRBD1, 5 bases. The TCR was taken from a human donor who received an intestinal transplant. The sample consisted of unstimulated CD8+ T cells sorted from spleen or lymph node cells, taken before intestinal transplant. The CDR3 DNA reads TGTGCCAGCAGCCCACCGACAGATTTCCATGAGCAGTTCTTC. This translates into CASSPPTDFHEQFF.